Listed here are 19 T cell receptor beta chains from one sample, sequenced in a study of T cells in Graves' hyperthyroidism and ophthalmopathy. Researchers took RNA transcripts and amplified the TCR beta CDR3 regions from them. Primed by the HTBI set, a first-round RT-PCR was run on the TCR CDR3. MiXCR, applied by TCRdb to the multiplex PCR reads, yields one record per CDR3 protein. In the table there are around 34,000 distinct CDR3 sequences, 40% to 65% of which are singletons. The sequencing input was blood. The receptors were gathered from a woman aged 40 to 50 with Graves' ophthalmopathy.

The chain has TRBV24-1 and TRBJ2-5; 14 bases map to TRBD2. There are 18 residues in the CDR3. Unmatched junction bases numbered 10, after V lost 3 bases and J lost 5 bases. Germline CDR1 KGHDR, CDR2 SFDVKD. CDR3 bases: TGTGCCACCAGTGATCCCCTGGGACTAGCGGGAGAAAGGGAGACCCAGTACTTC. This codes for CATSDPLGLAGERETQYF.

This clonotype was observed a single time. The rearrangement links TRBV10-2 to TRBJ2-7; TRBD2 matches 15 bases. This CDR3 is 15 amino acids long. The V gene's germline CDR1 is WSHSY and CDR2 SAAADI. V trimming: 6 bases; J trimming: 6 bases; junction bases outside the gene matches: 6. CDR3 nucleotide sequence: TGCGCCAGCAGCTGGACTAGCGGGAGGGCCGGCGAGCAGTACTTC. Its protein product is CASSWTSGRAGEQYF.

The J gene is TRBJ2-7, the V gene TRBV11-3; 10 nucleotides match TRBD2. Germline lookup yields CDR1 SGHNT and CDR2 YENEEA. V lost 4 bases and J lost 3; bases outside the gene matches: 3. The CDR3 is 14 amino acids. CDR3 sequence (DNA): TGTGCCAGCAGCTCTCGACTAGCGGGCTACGAGCAGTACTTC. It is translated as CASSSRLAGYEQYF.

The V and J genes are TRBV25-1 and TRBJ2-5, with D perhaps matching TRBD1 or TRBD2 (5 bases each). There are 14 residues in the CDR3. Germline CDR1 MGHDK, CDR2 SYGVNS. Trimming shortened V by 8 bases and J by 4 bases, and 17 bases separated the two germline ends. CDR3 DNA: TGTGCCAGCCGGAATCAAGGGACCAGAGAGACCCAGTACTTC. Its protein product is CASRNQGTRETQYF.

In the case of this clonotype: This sequence may be a read error, since a much larger clone differs from it by one base. The chain recombines TRBV6-2 or TRBV6-3 with TRBJ2-4, with D perhaps matching TRBD1 (6 bases). This CDR3 comprises 13 residues. Germline V gives CDR1 MNHEY, CDR2 SVGEGT. The CDR3 DNA sequence: TGTGCCAGCAGACCGGTAGGGGGAAACATTCTGTACTTC. The encoded protein is CASRPVGGNILYF.

This clonotype was counted a single time. The chain employs TRBV29-1 and TRBJ1-3; no clear D. The CDR3 runs 12 residues. Trimming took off 6 bases at V and 1 base at J, with 7 bases between the two ends. In germline, CDR1 is SQVTM, CDR2 ANQGSEA. CDR3 region: CSVRGSGNTIYF. In nucleotides, the CDR3 is TGCAGCGTCCGGGGATCTGGAAACACCATATATTTT.

The rearrangement links TRBV10-2 to TRBJ1-5; 8 bases are shared with TRBD1. With V trimmed by 3 bases and J by 7 bases, 5 bases remained unmatched. The CDR3 has 14 amino acids. Germline CDR1 reads WSHSY; CDR2 reads SAAADI. The CDR3 DNA reads as TGCGCCAGCAGTGATGGACAGGGCGGACAGCCCCAGCATTTT. Protein: CASSDGQGGQPQHF.

J is TRBJ2-7 and V is TRBV10-1, with D maybe TRBD2 (5 bases). The ends were cut back, 3 bases at V and 5 bases at J, with 11 bases in the middle. The CDR3 has 13 amino acids. Looked up from germline, CDR1 is WNHNN and CDR2 is SYGVQD (reference sequence). CDR3 sequence (DNA): TGCGCCAGCAGTGAAACGGGGTCCGACGAGCAGTACTTC. This gives the protein CASSETGSDEQYF.

The chain recombines TRBV5-1 with TRBJ2-7, with 7 bases fitting TRBD1. Looked up from germline, CDR1 is SGHRS and CDR2 is YFSETQ. V lost 4 bases, J lost 9 bases, and 13 bases stayed unmatched. This CDR3 is 14 amino acids long. This chain's CDR3 is CASSLTGTVYRQYF. CDR3 DNA sequence: TGCGCCAGCAGCCTAACCGGGACAGTCTACAGGCAGTACTTC.

The V and J genes are TRBV4-3 and TRBJ2-5, with D possibly TRBD1 on 6 matching bases. The germline gives CDR1 LGHNA, CDR2 YSLEER. The CDR3 covers 17 residues. V was trimmed by 2 bases and J by 5 bases, leaving 21 bases between them. The CDR3 reads CASSQRYQGRRTETQYF. The CDR3 DNA follows: TGCGCCAGCAGCCAAAGGTACCAGGGGCGTCGGACCGAGACCCAGTACTTC.

This clonotype was seen repeatedly, ten times or more. The chain links TRBV5-4 to TRBJ2-5, with TRBD2 matching over 10 bases. V was clipped by 2 bases and J by 5 bases; unmatched bases: 9. The CDR3 has 16 residues. Germline CDR1 and CDR2: SGHNT and YYREEE (reference sequence). The CDR3 DNA reads as TGTGCCAGCAGCTTCTTCGGGAGCGGGAGGGGGGAGACCCAGTACTTC. Protein sequence: CASSFFGSGRGETQYF.

This clonotype was seen only once. Germline and junction disagree at one end, which may indicate a read error. This sequence joins TRBV20-1 and TRBJ1-5; TRBD1 agrees at 7 bases. The CDR3 has 14 residues. Per germline, CDR1 DFQATT and CDR2 SNEGSKA (reference sequence). CDR3 coding DNA: TGCAGTGCTCCCTGGCAGGGGGGCAATGAGCCCCAGCATTTT. This gives the protein CSAPWQGGNEPQHF.

This clonotype was counted at least ten times. This chain links TRBV3-1 with TRBJ1-2; tentative D call: TRBD1 (6 bases). CDR3 length: 14 amino acids. Germline CDR1 LGHDT, CDR2 YNNKEL (reference sequence). Trimming took off 4 bases at V and 7 bases at J, with 16 bases between the two ends. CDR3 sequence: CASSLGQLVGGYTF. The CDR3 nucleotides are TGTGCCAGCAGCCTCGGACAGTTGGTTGGTGGCTACACCTTC.

At least ten counts were recorded for this clonotype. The rearrangement links TRBV20-1 to TRBJ2-2; 9 nucleotides line up with TRBD2. V shed 3 bases, J shed 8 bases, and the junction held 7 bases outside the gene matches. This CDR3 contains 14 residues. The germline gives CDR1 DFQATT, CDR2 SNEGSKA (reference sequence). In DNA form, the CDR3 reads TGCAGTGCTAGTCCTAGCGGGACTTCGGGGGAGCTGTTTTTT. Protein sequence: CSASPSGTSGELFF.

As to this clonotype: Being one base from a much bigger clone, this may be a read error. V usage is TRBV4-2 and J usage is TRBJ1-5; D may be TRBD1 (6 bases). The CDR3 totals 16 residues. V lost 0 bases, J lost 9 bases, and 18 bases lay in between. Per germline, CDR1 LGHNA and CDR2 YNFKEQ. Written as DNA, the CDR3 is TGTGCCAGCAGCCAAGATAAGACAGGAGGTGATCGGCCCCAGCATTTT. Translation: CASSQDKTGGDRPQHF.

The gene calls are TRBV4-1 and TRBJ2-1; 9 nucleotides line up with TRBD2. CDR3 size: 18 residues. V lost 1 base to trimming and J lost 5 bases; unmatched junction nucleotides: 12. CDR1 and CDR2 (germline): MGHRA, YSYEKL. The DNA for the CDR3 is TGCGCCAGCAGCCAAGGCCCAACTAGCGGGCGCCTTAACAATGAGCAGTTCTTC. Protein product: CASSQGPTSGRLNNEQFF.

V gene TRBV7-3 combines with J gene TRBJ2-7, with 8 bases aligning to TRBD2. The CDR3 consists of 17 residues. The ends lost 5 bases at V and 0 bases at J; junction bases unmatched: 12. Per the germline V gene, CDR1 is SGHTA and CDR2 is FQGTGA. The DNA for the CDR3 is TGTGCCAGCAGCCCAGCGGGGGACCTCCGCAGCTCCTACGAGCAGTACTTC. Translating it yields CASSPAGDLRSSYEQYF.

This clonotype was seen many times. The rearrangement links TRBV11-2 to TRBJ1-2; 7 nucleotides line up with TRBD1. This CDR3 region has 16 residues. After removal of 3 bases from V and 3 bases from J, the junction contained 10 bases not matched to a gene. The germline V gene has CDR1 SGHAT and CDR2 FQNNGV. As DNA, the CDR3 is TGTGCCAGCAGCTTTCATGGGCTGACAGGGTACTATGGCTACACCTTC. Its translation is CASSFHGLTGYYGYTF.

This clonotype was detected ten times or more. In nucleotides, the CDR3 is TGTGCCAGCAGCCCTAGTACGGGACTAGCGAACTACGAGCAGTACTTC. Protein: CASSPSTGLANYEQYF. The chain is built from TRBV5-6 and TRBJ2-7, with 10 positions matching TRBD2. Germline CDR1 SGHDT, CDR2 YYEEEE. The CDR3 is 16 residues long. Germline trimming cut 4 bases from V and 3 bases from J; bases unmatched to any gene: 10.